What follows are 18 T cell receptor beta chains derived from one specimen sequenced in a study of Ad26.COV2.S vaccination and SARS-CoV-2 variants (dated by TCRdb to about 2021). According to the study, the label for this sample's treatment or condition signals: some 20 received Ad26.COV2.S at low or high dose, single or two shots; roughly five received placebo; per-sample allocation not given. Repertoires of vaccine and placebo recipients were sequenced from samples taken on day 63 after the first injection. Libraries were built with the immunoSEQ multiplex PCR assay. Held by TCRdb, this immuneACCESS table contains in-frame sequences only and omits some clones. Under half of the omission traces to an unresolved V gene where checked; the cause of the rest is unknown. This sample lists roughly 350,000 clones; about 88% were detected once. The ten largest account for 6.4% of the sample. The starting material was peripheral blood, obtained in a trial of Ad26.COV2.S vaccine versus placebo. The receptors here all came from a person between 18 and 65 years old who received the Ad26.COV2.S COVID-19 vaccine or a placebo.

The chain uses TRBV9 and TRBJ1-2, with D perhaps TRBD1 (5 bases). Trimming stripped 2 bases from V and 3 bases from J, with 14 bases between. The CDR3 consists of 15 residues. Germline CDR1 and CDR2: SGDLS and YYNGEE. For the CDR3, the DNA is TGTGCCAGCAGCGTGACAGTCACTTATGACTATGGCTACACCTTC. Translating it yields CASSVTVTYDYGYTF.

The V call is TRBV2, the J call TRBJ1-2; D not resolved. The CDR3 covers 13 residues. V shed 6 bases and J shed 0 bases, with 8 bases lying between them. CDR1 is SNHLY, CDR2 FYNNEI, per germline. This CDR3 reads CASRGRSNYGYTF. The DNA for the CDR3 is TGTGCCAGCAGAGGACGGTCTAACTATGGCTACACCTTC.

CDR3 loop: CASSSDRGSYEQYF. CDR3 DNA sequence: TGTGCCAGCAGCTCCGACAGGGGGTCCTACGAGCAGTACTTC. The chain recombines TRBV7-6 with TRBJ2-7; TRBD1 agrees at 9 bases. CDR1 SGHVS and CDR2 FNYEAQ come from the germline V gene. This CDR3 has 14 amino acids. Unmatched junction bases numbered 2, after V lost 4 bases and J lost 1 base.

The chain links TRBV19 to TRBJ2-1, with a possible D match to TRBD2 (5 bases). The CDR3 runs 16 residues. From germline, CDR1 is LNHDA and CDR2 SQIVND (reference sequence). V gave up 0 bases and J gave up 7 bases, with 16 bases separating them. CDR3 protein: CASSIDLAAAGNEQFF. Here the CDR3 DNA reads TGTGCCAGTAGTATAGACCTAGCCGCTGCTGGGAATGAGCAGTTCTTC.

The J gene is TRBJ2-3, the V gene TRBV4-1, with 9 positions matching TRBD2. The germline V gene has CDR1 MGHRA and CDR2 YSYEKL. The V and J ends lost 4 bases and 0 bases, in that order; junction bases with no gene match: 2. The CDR3 contains 15 residues. CDR3 sequence reads: CASSLAGASTDTQYF. Written as DNA, the CDR3 is TGCGCCAGCAGCCTAGCGGGGGCAAGCACAGATACGCAGTATTTT.

CDR3 DNA: TGTGCCAGCTCTGTGGGACAGGGGAACGAGCAGTACTTC. Translated: CASSVGQGNEQYF. This chain joins TRBV19 and TRBJ2-7, with 10 positions matching TRBD1. Trimming at V came to 9 bases and at J to 5 bases, leaving 7 bases not matched to a gene. There are 13 residues in the CDR3. The V gene's germline CDR1 is LNHDA and CDR2 SQIVND (reference sequence).

CDR3 in DNA: TGTGCCAGCAGTCCCCCCCTTCCCCTAAACATTCAGTACTTC. Translated: CASSPPLPLNIQYF. This chain uses TRBV7-2 with TRBJ2-4, with no clear D. Germline CDR1 is SGHTA and CDR2 is FQGNSA. Deletions cut 6 bases from V and 6 bases from J, with 15 bases between. This CDR3 region has 14 residues.

V usage is TRBV6-2 or TRBV6-3 and J usage is TRBJ2-7; D is uncertain. This CDR3 is 11 amino acids long. V dropped 6 bases and J dropped 7 bases, with 10 bases sitting between them. The germline V gene has CDR1 MNHEY and CDR2 SVGEGT. The CDR3 region has the DNA TGTGCCAGCAGCCGCGACACGGAGCAGTACTTC. Amino acids: CASSRDTEQYF.

The V gene is TRBV6-5, the J gene TRBJ2-1; D gene uncertain. Deletions cut 5 bases from V and 3 bases from J, with 14 bases between. The germline CDR1 and CDR2 sequences are MNHEY and SVGAGI. The CDR3 runs 15 residues. CDR3: CASSKRYEVYNEQFF. The CDR3 DNA reads TGTGCCAGCAGTAAGAGATATGAGGTCTACAATGAGCAGTTCTTC.

This sequence joins TRBV4-2 and TRBJ2-4, with a tentative D call TRBD2 (5 bases). The CDR3 spans 15 residues. From germline, CDR1 is LGHNA and CDR2 YNFKEQ. V was pared by 5 bases and J by 3 bases, with 14 bases between. The CDR3 nucleotides are TGTGCCAGCAGCAGGGAGTGGTCGGACAAAAACATTCAGTACTTC. Translated, it gives CASSREWSDKNIQYF.

The chain links TRBV9 to TRBJ1-2, with 12 bases aligning to TRBD1. The V segment lost 2 bases and the J segment 10 bases; nucleotides outside the gene matches: 6. CDR1 is SGDLS, CDR2 YYNGEE, per germline. There are 14 residues in the CDR3. The CDR3 nucleotides are TGTGCCAGCAGCGTCGGGACAGGGGGCCCTCCCTACACCTTC. Amino acids: CASSVGTGGPPYTF.

V is TRBV14 and J is TRBJ2-1; D is undetermined. CDR1 is SGHDN, CDR2 FVKESK, per germline. The CDR3 loop spans 13 amino acids. V lost 3 bases to trimming and J lost 6 bases, with 9 bases between them. CDR3 residues: CASSHLVGNEQFF. Written as DNA, the CDR3 is TGTGCCAGCAGCCATCTTGTGGGCAATGAGCAGTTCTTC. The full variable domain, its missing parts supplied by reference TRBV14 and TRBJ2-1, is EAGVTQFPSHSVIEKGQTVTLRCDPISGHDNLYWYRRVMGKEIKFLLHFVKESKQDESGMPNNRFLAERTGGTYSTLKVQPAELEDSGVYFCASSHLVGNEQFFGPGTRLTVL.

The chain has TRBV5-6 and TRBJ2-7; possibly TRBD1 for D (5 bases). Germline CDR1 is SGHDT and CDR2 is YYEEEE. V lost 2 bases, J lost 2 bases, and 11 bases lay in between. The CDR3 sequence is 14 residues long. CDR3 in DNA: TGTGCCAGCAGCTTTCGACAGATCACCTACGAGCAGTACTTC. Its protein product is CASSFRQITYEQYF. Using reference TRBV5-6 and TRBJ2-7 for the parts outside the CDR3, the full variable domain is DAGVTQSPTHLIKTRGQQVTLRCSPKSGHDTVSWYQQALGQGPQFIFQYYEEEERQRGNFPDRFSGHQFPNYSSELNVNALLLGDSALYLCASSFRQITYEQYFGPGTRLTVT.

This chain links TRBV19 with TRBJ2-1, with a possible D match to TRBD2 (6 bases). The germline CDR1 and CDR2 sequences are LNHDA and SQIVND (reference sequence). The V gene lost 6 bases and the J gene lost 9 bases, with 18 bases spanning the gap. The CDR3 is made up of 14 amino acids. CDR3 sequence (DNA): TGTGCCAGTAGCTCCTCGGTCGTGGGGGGTGAGCAGTTCTTC. Translating it yields CASSSSVVGGEQFF.

This clone was observed a single time. The rearrangement joins TRBV7-3 to TRBJ2-1; 10 bases fit TRBD2. CDR1 is SGHTA and CDR2 is FQGTGA in the germline V gene. The CDR3 extends over 16 amino acids. V dropped 1 base and J dropped 10; count of bases not matched to a gene: 10. In DNA form, the CDR3 reads TGTGCCAGCAGCTTAAGCCTAGCGGGAGTTCCCAGGGAGCAGTTCTTC. Its protein is CASSLSLAGVPREQFF.

The rearrangement links TRBV2 to TRBJ1-1; 10 nucleotides agree with TRBD1. The V gene's germline CDR1 is SNHLY and CDR2 FYNNEI. V gave up 8 bases and J gave up 6 bases; unmatched junction bases: 9. This CDR3 is 14 amino acids long. The CDR3 DNA follows: TGTGCCAGCGGCTGGGACAGGGGTTCCGCTGAAGCTTTCTTT. Encoded protein: CASGWDRGSAEAFF.

The sample holds one count of this clone. A much larger clone sits a single nucleotide away, making a read error possible. CDR3 sequence reads: CASASGSYEQYF. The CDR3 nucleotides are TGTGCCAGCGCTAGCGGCTCCTACGAGCAGTACTTC. This chain links TRBV28 with TRBJ2-7; 7 bases fit TRBD2. Germline-derived CDR1 and CDR2 are MDHEN and SYDVKM. With V trimmed by 8 bases and J by 0 bases, 1 base remained unmatched. This CDR3 region has 12 residues. Based on the CDR3 plus reference TRBV28 and TRBJ2-7, the full variable domain is DVKVTQSSRYLVKRTGEKVFLECVQDMDHENMFWYRQDPGLGLRLIYFSYDVKMKEKGDIPEGYSVSREKKERFSLILESASTNQTSMYLCASASGSYEQYFGPGTRLTVT.

The chain is built from TRBV5-4 and TRBJ1-6; 7 bases are a match to TRBD1. The CDR3 is 14 residues long. J lost 9 bases, V lost 4 bases, and 7 bases had no gene match. Germline loops: CDR1 SGHNT, CDR2 YYREEE (reference sequence). Written as DNA, the CDR3 is TGTGCCAGCAGCCTAGACAGGGACGCTTCACCCCTCCACTTT. Amino acid sequence: CASSLDRDASPLHF. Filled out from reference TRBV5-4 and TRBJ1-6, the complete variable domain reads ETGVTQSPTHLIKTRGQQVTLRCSSQSGHNTVSWYQQALGQGPQFIFQYYREEENGRGNFPPRFSGLQFPNYSSELNVNALELDDSALYLCASSLDRDASPLHFGNGTRLTVT.